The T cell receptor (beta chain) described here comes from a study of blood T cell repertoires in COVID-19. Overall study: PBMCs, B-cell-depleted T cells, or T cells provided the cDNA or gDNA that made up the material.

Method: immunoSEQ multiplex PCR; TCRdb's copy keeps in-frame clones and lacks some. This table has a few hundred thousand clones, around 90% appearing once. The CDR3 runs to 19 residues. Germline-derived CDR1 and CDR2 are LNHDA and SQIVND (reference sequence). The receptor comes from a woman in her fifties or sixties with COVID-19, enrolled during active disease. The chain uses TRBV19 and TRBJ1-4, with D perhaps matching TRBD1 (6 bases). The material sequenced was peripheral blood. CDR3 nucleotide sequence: TGTGCTTGTGCCAGTGTAGGCCTTGAGGGGGACGCAACTAATGAAAAACTGTTTTTT. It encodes CACASVGLEGDATNEKLFF.